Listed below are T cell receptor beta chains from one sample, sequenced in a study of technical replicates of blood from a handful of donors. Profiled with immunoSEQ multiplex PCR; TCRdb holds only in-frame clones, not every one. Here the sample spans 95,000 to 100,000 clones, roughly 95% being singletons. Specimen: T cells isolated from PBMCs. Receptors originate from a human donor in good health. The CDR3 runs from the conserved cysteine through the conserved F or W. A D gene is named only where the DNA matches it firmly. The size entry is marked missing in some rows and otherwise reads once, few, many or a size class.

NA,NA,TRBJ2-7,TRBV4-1,TGCGCCAGCAGATCGGAGGGCAGATCCTACGAGCAGTACTTC,CASRSEGRSYEQYF
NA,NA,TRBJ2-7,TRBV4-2,TGTGCCAGCAGCCAAGATCACCGGACTTCCTCCTACGAGCAGTACTTC,CASSQDHRTSSYEQYF
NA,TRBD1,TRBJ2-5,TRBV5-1,TGCGCCAGCAGCTCGATCGATCTGGACAGGTCAATCCAGTACTTC,CASSSIDLDRSIQYF
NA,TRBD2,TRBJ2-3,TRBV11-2,TGTGCCAGCAGCTCAAGGACTAGCGGGGGACTCACAGATACGCAGTATTTT,CASSSRTSGGLTDTQYF
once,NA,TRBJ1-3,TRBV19,TGTGCCAGTAGTGTCAGGGGAACTGGAAACACCATATATTTT,CASSVRGTGNTIYF
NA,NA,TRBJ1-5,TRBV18,TGTGCCAGCTCACCAAGTGGCAGAAATAGCAATCAGCCCCAGCATTTT,CASSPSGRNSNQPQHF
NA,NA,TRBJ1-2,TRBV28,TGTGCCAGCAGCTTCGGGGGGACGGAGGATTATGGCTACACCTTC,CASSFGGTEDYGYTF
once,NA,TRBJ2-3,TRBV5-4,TGTGCCAGCAGCTCCCGGACAGTGACAGATACGCAGTATTTT,CASSSRTVTDTQYF
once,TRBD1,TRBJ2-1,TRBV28,TGTGCCAGCAGTTTGGTAGGGGGCTTAACCTACAATGAGCAGTTCTTC,CASSLVGGLTYNEQFF
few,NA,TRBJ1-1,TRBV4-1,TGCGCCAGCAGCCCCGGTAGGGGCCCGAACACTGAAGCTTTCTTT,CASSPGRGPNTEAFF
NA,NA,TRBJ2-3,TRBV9,TGTGCCAGCAGGGGGACTTCCACAGATACGCAGTATTTT,CASRGTSTDTQYF
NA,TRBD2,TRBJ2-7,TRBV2,TGTGCCCGGGGACTAGCGGGACCGGGCGAGCAGTACTTC,CARGLAGPGEQYF
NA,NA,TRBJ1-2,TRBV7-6,TGTGCCAGCAGCCTGCAAGGCAGGGGTGATGGCTACACCTTC,CASSLQGRGDGYTF
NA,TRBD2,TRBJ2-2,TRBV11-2,TGTGCCAGCAGCCTAGCGGGAGGTGGGATCGGGGAGCTGTTTTTT,CASSLAGGGIGELFF
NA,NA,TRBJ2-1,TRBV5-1,TGCGCCAGCAGCCTATCAGGGGGCGGGAGGGGAAATGAGCAGTTCTTC,CASSLSGGGRGNEQFF
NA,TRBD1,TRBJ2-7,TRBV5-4,TGTGCCAGCAGCTTTGGGGACAGACCCTACGAGCAGTACTTC,CASSFGDRPYEQYF